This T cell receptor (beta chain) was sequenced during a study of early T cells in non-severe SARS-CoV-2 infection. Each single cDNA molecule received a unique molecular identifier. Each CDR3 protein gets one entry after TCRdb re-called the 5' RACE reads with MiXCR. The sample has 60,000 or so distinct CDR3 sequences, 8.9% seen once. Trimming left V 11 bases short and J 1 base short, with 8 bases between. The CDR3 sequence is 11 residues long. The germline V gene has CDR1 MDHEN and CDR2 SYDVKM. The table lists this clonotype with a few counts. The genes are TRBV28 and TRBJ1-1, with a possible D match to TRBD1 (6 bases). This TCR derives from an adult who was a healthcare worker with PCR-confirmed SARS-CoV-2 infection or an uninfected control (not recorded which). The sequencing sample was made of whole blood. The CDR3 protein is CAGQKNTEAFF. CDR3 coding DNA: TGTGCCGGACAGAAGAACACTGAAGCTTTCTTT.